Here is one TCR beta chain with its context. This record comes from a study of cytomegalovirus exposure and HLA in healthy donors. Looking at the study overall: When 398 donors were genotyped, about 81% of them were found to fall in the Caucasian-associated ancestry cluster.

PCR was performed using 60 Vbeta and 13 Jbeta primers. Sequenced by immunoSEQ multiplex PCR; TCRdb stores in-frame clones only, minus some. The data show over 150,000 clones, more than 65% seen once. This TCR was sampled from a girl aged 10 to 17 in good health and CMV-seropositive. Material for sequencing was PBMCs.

The DNA for the CDR3 is TGTGCCAGCAGCTTTAACAGGGTAACCGGGGAGCTGTTTTTT. As protein: CASSFNRVTGELFF. This chain connects TRBV7-2 to TRBJ2-2, with TRBD1 as a possible D gene (6 bases). Germline assignment: CDR1 SGHTA and CDR2 FQGNSA. V was trimmed by 3 bases and J by 5 bases, leaving 10 bases between them. This CDR3 has 14 amino acids.